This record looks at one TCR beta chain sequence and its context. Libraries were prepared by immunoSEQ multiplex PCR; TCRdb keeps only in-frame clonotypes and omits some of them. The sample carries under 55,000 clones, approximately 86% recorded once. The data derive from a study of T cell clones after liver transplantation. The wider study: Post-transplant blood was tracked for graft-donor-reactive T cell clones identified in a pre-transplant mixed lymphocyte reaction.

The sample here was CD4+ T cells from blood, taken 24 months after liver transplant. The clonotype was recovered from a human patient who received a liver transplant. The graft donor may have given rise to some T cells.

The CDR3 DNA reads as TGTGCCAGCAGTTCCGATTATGCCGGGGAGCTGTTTTTT. It translates to CASSSDYAGELFF. This sequence joins TRBV25-1 and TRBJ2-2; D is ambiguous. The CDR3 is 13 residues long. Germline V gives CDR1 MGHDK, CDR2 SYGVNS. V lost 5 bases to trimming and J lost 6 bases, with 10 bases between them.